These 32 T cell receptor beta chains were sequenced from one sample in a study of vaccination and CD4 T cells after COVID-19. Indicated treatment: approximately 10-day PBMC culture with coronavirus spike peptide pools or control peptides (ViraFEST assay). What these receptors recognize is not known. The Oncomine TCR Beta short-read assay was applied to DNA of cultured CD4+ T cells. A single record per CDR3 protein comes from TCRdb applying MiXCR to the PCR reads. The table shows approximately 16,000 distinct CDR3 sequences, with around 24% occurring only once. Sample: cultured CD4+ T cells from blood. These receptors were obtained from a human donor with COVID-19.

This clonotype was detected only a few times. This chain uses TRBV12-3 or TRBV12-4 with TRBJ2-7, with D tentatively TRBD2 (6 bases). The CDR3 runs to 14 residues. Trimming took off 7 bases at V and 3 bases at J, with 16 bases between the two ends. CDR3 protein: CASTREQGFYEQYF. CDR3 bases: TGTGCCAGCACCCGGGAGCAGGGCTTCTACGAGCAGTACTTC.

By sample share, this clonotype is medium-sized. The chain employs TRBV6-5 and TRBJ1-1; D call uncertain. Germline V CDR1 and CDR2: MNHEY, SVGAGI. The CDR3 sequence is 12 residues long. V dropped 0 bases and J dropped 4 bases, with 3 bases sitting between them. Here the CDR3 reads CASSYSSTEAFF. The DNA for the CDR3 is TGTGCCAGCAGTTACTCGAGCACTGAAGCTTTCTTT.

The chain combines TRBV28 with TRBJ1-1; D perhaps matches TRBD1 (6 bases). Germline CDR1 reads MDHEN; CDR2 reads SYDVKM. V was trimmed by 3 bases and J by 4 bases, leaving 21 bases between them. CDR3 length: 17 residues. CDR3 amino acids: CASSFEQGRGKFTEAFF. DNA for the CDR3: TGTGCCAGCAGTTTCGAGCAGGGTAGGGGGAAATTCACTGAAGCTTTCTTT.

In its sample, this clonotype was seen a few times. The rearrangement uses TRBV10-3 and TRBJ2-6, with D possibly matching TRBD1 (6 bases). The germline gives CDR1 ENHRY, CDR2 SYGVKD. V gave up 9 bases and J gave up 4 bases, with 10 bases separating them. CDR3 length equals 13 residues. CDR3 bases: TGTGCCATACAGGGCGCCGGGGCCAACGTCCTGACTTTC. The encoded protein is CAIQGAGANVLTF.

The genes are TRBV20-1 and TRBJ1-4; D is perhaps TRBD1 (5 bases). The CDR3 totals 14 residues. Germline V gene sequence: CDR1 DFQATT, CDR2 SNEGSKA (reference sequence). The CDR3 reads CSAIETGGREKLFF. CDR3 nucleotides: TGCAGCGCCATCGAGACCGGGGGGAGAGAAAAACTGTTTTTT.

V is TRBV1 and J is TRBJ2-1. TRBV1 is a pseudogene. The CDR3 totals 12 residues. The CDR3 spells CTSSQPRWEQFF. In DNA form, the CDR3 reads TGCACCAGCAGCCAGCCTCGCTGGGAGCAGTTCTTC.

This rearrangement joins TRBV20-1 to TRBJ2-1; 7 bases agree with TRBD2. The V and J ends lost 1 base and 6 bases, in that order; junction bases with no gene match: 12. The CDR3 length is 16 residues. Germline-derived CDR1 and CDR2 are DFQATT and SNEGSKA (reference sequence). DNA of the CDR3: TGCAGTGCTAGAGTGGTTCCCCGGGGGGTCGGCAATGAGCAGTTCTTC. This encodes CSARVVPRGVGNEQFF.

The chain links TRBV7-9 to TRBJ2-2; D might be TRBD1 (6 bases). V was clipped by 2 bases and J by 7 bases, with 8 bases between them. The CDR3 is made up of 13 amino acids. Germline loops: CDR1 SEHNR, CDR2 FQNEAQ (reference sequence). CDR3 DNA sequence: TGTGCCAGCAGCTTACCAGGGGTCGGGGAGCTGTTTTTT. It translates to CASSLPGVGELFF.

Only a few counts were recorded for this clonotype. The J gene is TRBJ1-6, the V gene TRBV2, with D perhaps matching TRBD1 (5 bases). Trimming removed 5 bases at V and 13 bases at J, with 18 bases between. Germline V gene data show CDR1 as SNHLY and CDR2 as FYNNEI. This CDR3 is built from 14 residues. CDR3 in DNA: TGTGCCAGCAGTACCCGGGACCCAGAGGTTCCCCTCCACTTT. Amino acids: CASSTRDPEVPLHF.

This clonotype was counted only a few times. This sequence joins TRBV11-2 and TRBJ2-5, with TRBD2 identical over 10 bases. Losses at the gene ends were 0 bases for V and 6 bases for J; bases not matched to a gene: 10. The CDR3 extends over 17 amino acids. In germline, CDR1 is SGHAT, CDR2 FQNNGV. The CDR3 spells CASSLDGWASGGKTQYF. The CDR3 bases are TGTGCCAGCAGCTTAGACGGGTGGGCTAGCGGGGGCAAGACCCAGTACTTC.

The chain employs TRBV6-1 and TRBJ1-5, with a possible D match to TRBD1 (5 bases). Looked up from germline, CDR1 is MNHNS and CDR2 is SASEGT. Trimming removed 5 bases from V and 5 bases from J, with 7 bases in between. There are 12 residues in the CDR3. The CDR3 nucleotides are TGTGCCAGCAGTCAACAGGATCAGCCCCAGCATTTT. Translated: CASSQQDQPQHF.

V and J are TRBV7-2 and TRBJ2-5, with TRBD1 as a possible D gene (6 bases). V lost 6 bases, J lost 2 bases, and 13 bases lay in between. This CDR3 spans 14 amino acids. The germline V gene encodes CDR1 SGHTA and CDR2 FQGNSA. The DNA for the CDR3 is TGTGCCAGCAGGCGAGACAGGACACAAGAGACCCAGTACTTC. Its translation is CASRRDRTQETQYF.

The rearrangement links TRBV6-1 to TRBJ2-1, with 11 bases that match TRBD2. The CDR3 sequence is 15 residues long. V lost 6 bases, J lost 8 bases, and 9 bases stayed unmatched. CDR1 is MNHNS, CDR2 SASEGT, per germline. This chain's CDR3 is CASRPTSGGFDEQFF. DNA for the CDR3: TGTGCCAGCAGACCTACTAGCGGGGGTTTCGATGAGCAGTTCTTC.

The V call is TRBV6-5, the J call TRBJ2-5, with 16 bases identical to TRBD2. Per the germline V gene, CDR1 is MNHEY and CDR2 is SVGAGI. V dropped 0 bases and J dropped 4; count of bases not matched to a gene: 8. The CDR3 runs 19 residues. CDR3 in amino acids: CASSYSGLAGGIGRETQYF. In DNA, the CDR3 is TGTGCCAGCAGTTACTCGGGACTAGCGGGGGGGATCGGGCGAGAGACCCAGTACTTC.

The chain couples TRBV30 to TRBJ1-4; TRBD1 matches 8 bases. V dropped 0 bases and J dropped 12; count of bases not matched to a gene: 9. The CDR3 is made up of 14 amino acids. Germline V CDR1 and CDR2: GTSNPN, SVGIG (reference sequence). In DNA, the CDR3 is TGTGCCTGGAGTGTAACCACTGACAGGGGCCAACTGTTTTTT. This encodes CAWSVTTDRGQLFF.

The chain links TRBV7-9 to TRBJ1-1; 8 bases fit TRBD1. The germline gives CDR1 SEHNR, CDR2 FQNEAQ (reference sequence). The CDR3 has 20 amino acids. The ends lost 4 bases at V and 4 bases at J; junction bases unmatched: 23. CDR3 coding DNA: TGTGCCAGCAGCTCCTTTGGATCCACAGGGGGTGATGGGTCGGGCACTGAAGCTTTCTTT. It is translated as CASSSFGSTGGDGSGTEAFF.

The chain employs TRBV11-3 and TRBJ2-5, with 12 positions matching TRBD2. This CDR3 has 16 amino acids. From germline, CDR1 is SGHNT and CDR2 YENEEA. The V segment lost 5 bases and the J segment 5 bases; nucleotides outside the gene matches: 9. The CDR3 protein is CASSLASGGARETQYF. CDR3 coding DNA: TGTGCCAGCAGCCTAGCTAGCGGGGGGGCTCGGGAGACCCAGTACTTC.

The CDR3 loop reads CASSGTGSSSYEQYF. The CDR3 nucleotides are TGTGCCAGCAGCGGGACAGGTTCGAGCTCCTACGAGCAGTACTTC. The chain has TRBV5-5 and TRBJ2-7; 8 nucleotides line up with TRBD1. Germline CDR1 and CDR2: SGHKS and YYEKEE (reference sequence). J lost 0 bases, V lost 4 bases, and 6 bases had no gene match. The CDR3 spans 15 residues.

This clonotype has only a few counts. J is TRBJ1-4 and V is TRBV28; D is unresolved. Trimming removed 5 bases at V and 10 bases at J, with 17 bases between. The CDR3 runs 14 residues. In germline, CDR1 is MDHEN, CDR2 SYDVKM. The CDR3 nucleotides read TGTGCCAGCAGTCTAGGGAGGGAGGGTTCAAAACTGTTTTTT. Protein sequence: CASSLGREGSKLFF.

The CDR3 sequence: CASSPGLARNEQFF. CDR3 coding DNA: TGTGCCAGTAGTCCGGGACTAGCTAGGAATGAGCAGTTCTTC. V and J are TRBV19 and TRBJ2-1; 9 nucleotides align to TRBD2. The V segment lost 5 bases and the J segment 7 bases; nucleotides outside the gene matches: 6. Per germline, CDR1 LNHDA and CDR2 SQIVND (reference sequence). This CDR3 has 14 residues.

In its sample, this clonotype was seen a few times. V is TRBV4-2 and J is TRBJ1-6, with D unresolved. V was pared by 1 base and J by 7 bases, with 11 bases between. The CDR3 consists of 15 residues. Germline assignment: CDR1 LGHNA and CDR2 YNFKEQ. CDR3 protein: CASSQVSGGNSPLHF. As DNA, the CDR3 is TGTGCCAGCAGCCAAGTGTCAGGTGGGAATTCACCCCTCCACTTT.

This clonotype occurred a few times. The chain uses TRBV20-1 and TRBJ2-7; D uncertain. This CDR3 has 12 residues. Germline V gene lookup returns CDR1 DFQATT and CDR2 SNEGSKA (reference sequence). The germline V and J ends were trimmed by 5 bases and 2 bases, with 10 bases remaining between them. The CDR3 nucleotides are TGCAGTGCTTCCTTGGTGACCTACGAGCAGTACTTC. This gives the protein CSASLVTYEQYF.

V and J are TRBV20-1 and TRBJ2-1; 7 bases are shared with TRBD1. V shed 3 bases, J shed 7 bases, and the junction held 12 bases outside the gene matches. CDR1 is DFQATT and CDR2 is SNEGSKA in the germline V gene (reference sequence). The CDR3 is made up of 15 amino acids. CDR3 protein: CSASSDRRIKNEQFF. CDR3 in DNA: TGCAGTGCTAGTTCGGACAGGCGAATTAAGAATGAGCAGTTCTTC.

Only one count was recorded for this clonotype. The chain couples TRBV7-9 to TRBJ2-5; TRBD1 matches 9 bases. The CDR3 covers 15 residues. V lost 4 bases, J lost 3 bases, and 6 bases stayed unmatched. Germline V gene lookup returns CDR1 SEHNR and CDR2 FQNEAQ (reference sequence). The CDR3 spells CASSSTRTGEETQYF. The CDR3 DNA sequence: TGTGCCAGCAGCTCAACAAGGACAGGGGAAGAGACCCAGTACTTC.

This clonotype was detected a few times. The J gene is TRBJ1-2, the V gene TRBV7-9; D perhaps matches TRBD1 (6 bases). The V gene lost 3 bases and the J gene lost 7 bases, with 15 bases spanning the gap. There are 14 residues in the CDR3. Germline V gene sequence: CDR1 SEHNR, CDR2 FQNEAQ (reference sequence). The CDR3 is CASSFPGQSVGYTF. CDR3 coding DNA: TGTGCCAGCAGCTTCCCTGGACAGTCGGTTGGCTACACCTTC. Full variable domain (remainder filled in from reference TRBV7-9 and TRBJ1-2): DTGVSQNPRHKITKRGQNVTFRCDPISEHNRLYWYRQTLGQGPEFLTYFQNEAQLEKSRLLSDRFSAERPKGSFSTLEIQRTEQGDSAMYLCASSFPGQSVGYTFGSGTRLTVV.

The table lists this clonotype with a few counts. This chain connects TRBV20-1 to TRBJ2-5; 9 bases map to TRBD2. The CDR3 covers 14 residues. With 5 bases clipped from V and 4 bases from J, the junction kept 8 bases outside the gene matches. Germline-derived CDR1 and CDR2 are DFQATT and SNEGSKA (reference sequence). The CDR3 here is CSADLAGRGETQYF. Here the CDR3 DNA reads TGCAGTGCTGATCTAGCGGGGCGGGGAGAGACCCAGTACTTC.

This clonotype was counted between two and nine times. V gene TRBV5-1 combines with J gene TRBJ1-2; no definite D call. Trimming shortened V by 0 bases and J by 1 base, and 10 bases separated the two germline ends. Germline V gives CDR1 SGHRS, CDR2 YFSETQ. The CDR3 has 15 amino acids. The CDR3 sequence is CASSLGEIRNYGYTF. DNA for the CDR3: TGCGCCAGCAGCTTGGGTGAGATACGTAACTATGGCTACACCTTC.

The chain carries TRBV27 and TRBJ2-7; D ambiguous. Trimming pared 8 bases from V and 0 bases from J, leaving 17 bases between. Germline-derived CDR1 and CDR2 are MNHEY and SMNVEV (reference sequence). The CDR3 extends over 15 amino acids. The CDR3 sequence: CASSPFGWSSYEQYF. In nucleotides, the CDR3 is TGTGCCAGCTCTCCTTTTGGTTGGAGCTCCTACGAGCAGTACTTC.

This clonotype showed up just a few times. The chain combines TRBV5-1 with TRBJ1-5; no firm D call. Between the trimmed V and J ends, which lost 0 bases and 5 bases, there was a span of 12 bases. In germline, CDR1 is SGHRS, CDR2 YFSETQ. The CDR3 is 15 amino acids. The CDR3, as DNA: TGCGCCAGCAGCTTGGAGGGTTCGGTCGATCAGCCCCAGCATTTT. It translates to CASSLEGSVDQPQHF.

Only a few counts were recorded for this clonotype. The V gene is TRBV29-1, the J gene TRBJ1-1, with D perhaps TRBD1 (6 bases). Germline CDR1 is SQVTM and CDR2 is ANQGSEA. V gave up 6 bases and J gave up 1 base, with 18 bases separating them. The CDR3 spans 15 residues. The DNA for the CDR3 is TGCAGCGTCGCGAGGGACATTCAAAGGAACACTGAAGCTTTCTTT. The encoded protein is CSVARDIQRNTEAFF.

By share of the sample, this clonotype is medium-sized (0.01 to 0.1%). V is TRBV6-1 and J is TRBJ1-6; 8 bases fit TRBD1. The CDR3 length is 14 residues. The V segment lost 8 bases and the J segment 9 bases; nucleotides outside the gene matches: 9. CDR1 and CDR2 (germline): MNHNS, SASEGT. The CDR3 here is CASRGQGFSSPLHF. As DNA, the CDR3 is TGTGCCAGCCGTGGACAGGGATTTTCTTCACCCCTCCACTTT.

The chain has TRBV12-3 or TRBV12-4 and TRBJ2-5; tentatively, D is TRBD2 (6 bases). Trimming pared 3 bases from V and 4 bases from J, leaving 15 bases between. The length of the CDR3 is 15 residues. The CDR3 nucleotides read TGTGCCAGCAGTTTTGGCGGGGCGCGGACAGAGACCCAGTACTTC. Translating gives CASSFGGARTETQYF.